The entry below gives a single T cell receptor beta chain sequence along with its context. The antigen remains undetermined. Here immunoSEQ multiplex PCR was the method, and the copy in TCRdb shows in-frame clones only, minus some. The sample gives fewer than 25,000 clones, 80% to 85% of which show up once; 35% to 45% is in the top ten. The data originate from a study of OX40 agonist ivuxolimab in advanced cancers. Study observations and caveats: What antigens the expanded peripheral T cells recognized was never established.

Trimming removed 1 base from V and 4 bases from J; junction bases left unmatched: 4. CDR1 is MGHRA and CDR2 is YSYEKL in the germline V gene. The CDR3 runs to 14 residues. V is TRBV4-1 and J is TRBJ2-7, with TRBD2 matching 7 bases. This receptor was obtained from an adult with an advanced solid tumor such as melanoma, head and neck, liver or kidney cancer. This sample comprised CD4+ or CD8+ T cells sorted from blood, obtained in a trial of the OX40 agonist ivuxolimab. The CDR3 loop reads CASSQVAGEYEQYF. Here the CDR3 DNA reads TGCGCCAGCAGCCAAGTGGCGGGAGAGTACGAGCAGTACTTC.